This is a list of T cell receptor beta chains from one sample in a study of technical replicates of blood from a few donors. Sequencing used immunoSEQ multiplex PCR; TCRdb keeps in-frame clones, though not all of them. Here the sample spans fewer than 95,000 clones, about 94% being singletons. Sequencing input: T cells isolated from PBMCs. These receptors all come from a human donor in good health. Both conserved end residues are part of each CDR3. D genes are given only for firm matches. Size is stated for part of the rows, as once, few or many counts, or as a class when the clone is expanded.

v_call	cdr3_length	d_call	clone_size	j_call	cdr3_aa	cdr3_nt
TRBV6-6	14	TRBD2	once	TRBJ2-3	CASSFSSGGAAQYF	TGTGCCAGCAGTTTCTCTAGCGGGGGGGCCGCGCAGTATTTT
TRBV4-1	15	.	.	TRBJ2-2	CASSYQEDYTGELFF	TGCGCCAGCAGCTACCAGGAAGATTATACCGGGGAGCTGTTTTTT
TRBV28	14	.	.	TRBJ1-2	CAIPRPTGNYGYTF	TGTGCCATCCCTAGACCCACGGGGAACTATGGCTACACCTTC
TRBV2	16	TRBD2	.	TRBJ2-2	CASSDGLAGVPGELFF	TGTGCCAGCAGTGATGGACTAGCGGGAGTCCCCGGGGAGCTGTTTTTT
TRBV2	11	TRBD1	.	TRBJ2-2	CATQGARELFF	TGTGCCACCCAGGGGGCGAGGGAGCTGTTTTTT
TRBV6-5	15	TRBD1	.	TRBJ2-1	CASRDPGQGYNEQFF	TGTGCCAGCAGGGACCCGGGACAGGGTTACAATGAGCAGTTCTTC
TRBV19	15	TRBD1	once	TRBJ1-5	CASSPDRAGNQPQHF	TGTGCCAGTAGCCCTGACAGGGCGGGAAATCAGCCCCAGCATTTT
TRBV4-1	15	.	once	TRBJ1-5	CASSPRTGYNQPQHF	TGCGCCAGCAGCCCACGAACAGGGTACAATCAGCCCCAGCATTTT
TRBV6-5	15	.	.	TRBJ2-1	CASRRTEGTYNEQFF	TGTGCCAGCAGGAGGACAGAAGGGACCTACAATGAGCAGTTCTTC
TRBV4-1	16	.	.	TRBJ1-6	CASSPKESSYNSPLHF	TGCGCCAGCAGTCCTAAAGAGAGCTCCTATAATTCACCCCTCCACTTT
TRBV7-8	15	.	.	TRBJ2-1	CASSRESGSYNEQFF	TGTGCCAGCAGCCGCGAGTCGGGCTCCTACAATGAGCAGTTCTTC
TRBV7-6	15	TRBD1	.	TRBJ1-1	CASSLEGQGSTEAFF	TGTGCCAGCAGCTTAGAGGGACAGGGGAGCACTGAAGCTTTCTTT
TRBV23-1	17	TRBD1	.	TRBJ2-1	CASSQFARTGNYNEQFF	TGCGCCAGCAGTCAATTCGCCAGGACAGGGAACTACAATGAGCAGTTCTTC
TRBV27	15	TRBD2	.	TRBJ2-3	CASFPQREPTDTQYF	TGTGCCAGCTTCCCCCAGCGGGAACCCACAGATACGCAGTATTTT
TRBV2	14	.	.	TRBJ2-3	CASTIVVALDTQYF	TGTGCCAGCACCATAGTAGTAGCCTTAGATACGCAGTATTTT
TRBV9	16	TRBD1	.	TRBJ1-3	CASSVQGQFSGNTIYF	TGTGCCAGCAGCGTACAGGGACAGTTCTCTGGAAACACCATATATTTT
TRBV19	14	.	.	TRBJ1-2	CASSIDRNPYGYTF	TGTGCCAGTAGTATAGACAGGAACCCCTATGGCTACACCTTC
TRBV7-6	16	.	.	TRBJ1-1	CASSLVQINMNTEAFF	TGTGCCAGCAGCTTAGTCCAGATAAACATGAACACTGAAGCTTTCTTT
TRBV15	11	.	.	TRBJ1-1	CATSPGGEAFF	TGTGCCACCTCACCCGGGGGGGAAGCTTTCTTT
TRBV2	12	.	.	TRBJ2-5	CASRFSGETQYF	TGTGCCAGCAGGTTTAGTGGAGAGACCCAGTACTTC
TRBV5-4	14	TRBD1	.	TRBJ1-1	CASRMDRGNTEAFF	TGTGCCAGCAGAATGGACAGGGGAAACACTGAAGCTTTCTTT
TRBV5-6	14	.	.	TRBJ1-2	CASSLGGANYGYTF	TGTGCCAGCAGCTTGGGGGGCGCTAACTATGGCTACACCTTC